This T cell receptor (beta chain) emerged from a study of blood T cell repertoires in COVID-19. Per the original data handling: Estimates of nucleated cell counts were drawn from the amplification of reference gene primers. TCRdb's table, derived via immunoSEQ multiplex PCR, lists solely in-frame clones and lacks some. V, J and clone size reflect that table, while D and trimming were determined from the DNA. The repertoire holds approximately 150,000 clones, with 80% to 90% as singletons. This clonotype originated in a man aged 35-49 years with acute or convalescent COVID-19. The sequenced material came from peripheral blood.

The DNA of the CDR3 is TGTGCCAGCTCACAAACTGAGAACACTGAAGCTTTCTTT. Protein: CASSQTENTEAFF. The chain combines TRBV18 with TRBJ1-1, with D unresolved. The CDR3 is made up of 13 amino acids. Germline loops: CDR1 KGHSH, CDR2 LQKENI. The V end was cut by 4 bases, the J end by 1 base, with 7 bases between.